A single sample is the source of the 10 T cell receptor beta chains below, sequenced in a study of T cells in Graves' hyperthyroidism and ophthalmopathy. TCR beta CDR3 region amplification was performed from RNA transcripts. HTBI primers were used for first-round RT-PCR of the TCR CDR3. MiXCR, applied by TCRdb to the multiplex PCR reads, yields one record per CDR3 protein. The sample has 550,000 to 800,000 distinct CDR3 sequences, 15% to 20% seen once; the top ten hold 15% to 19%. The sample comprised blood. The receptors derive from a man aged 50 to 59 with Graves' hyperthyroidism.

There are many counts of this clonotype. The chain recombines TRBV10-3 with TRBJ1-5; maybe TRBD1 (5 bases). CDR1 ENHRY and CDR2 SYGVKD come from the germline V gene. This CDR3 region has 14 residues. The V gene lost 4 bases and the J gene lost 3 bases, with 10 bases spanning the gap. As DNA, the CDR3 is TGTGCCATCAGTGGGGGGGATTCCAATCAGCCCCAGCATTTT. This translates into CAISGGDSNQPQHF.

The chain employs TRBV11-2 and TRBJ2-1, with 10 positions matching TRBD1. This CDR3 has 16 residues. CDR1 is SGHAT and CDR2 is FQNNGV in the germline V gene. V trimming: 4 bases; J trimming: 1 base; junction bases outside the gene matches: 4. This CDR3 is CASSSPGQGSYNEQFF. CDR3 coding DNA: TGTGCCAGCAGCTCCCCGGGACAGGGGTCCTACAATGAGCAGTTCTTC.

This clonotype has a handful of counts. The V and J genes are TRBV20-1 and TRBJ2-5; 12 nucleotides align to TRBD2. The CDR3 runs 14 residues. Trimming cost V 5 bases and J 4 bases; bases outside gene matches: 5. Germline CDR1 reads DFQATT; CDR2 reads SNEGSKA (reference sequence). The CDR3, as DNA: TGCAGTGCTTCTAGCGGGAGGGCCGGAGAGACCCAGTACTTC. This gives the protein CSASSGRAGETQYF.

This clonotype occurred many times. The chain employs TRBV5-8 and TRBJ1-5; 9 bases agree with TRBD1. V lost 5 bases to trimming and J lost 7 bases; unmatched junction nucleotides: 10. Germline V gene data show CDR1 as SGHTS and CDR2 as YDEGEE. This CDR3 region has 15 residues. For the CDR3, the DNA is TGTGCCAGCAGACTGGACAGGGGCGCAGGGCAGCCCCAGCATTTT. Translated: CASRLDRGAGQPQHF. Together with reference TRBV5-8 and TRBJ1-5, the CDR3 gives the full variable domain: EAGVTQSPTHLIKTRGQQATLRCSPISGHTSVYWYQQALGLGLQFLLWYDEGEERNRGNFPPRFSGRQFPNYSSELNVNALELEDSALYLCASRLDRGAGQPQHFGDGTRLSIL.

This clonotype has at least ten counts. J is TRBJ2-1 and V is TRBV6-1; D gene ambiguous. V lost 5 bases to trimming and J lost 5 bases, with 19 bases between them. The CDR3 runs to 16 residues. Germline V lookup: CDR1 MNHNS, CDR2 SASEGT. This chain's CDR3 is CASSFPLPNGHNEQFF. The CDR3 region has the DNA TGTGCCAGCAGTTTCCCGCTACCGAATGGTCACAATGAGCAGTTCTTC.

The chain is built from TRBV6-5 and TRBJ1-1; TRBD1 agrees at 7 bases. V lost 3 bases to trimming and J lost 8 bases; unmatched junction nucleotides: 24. The V gene's germline CDR1 is MNHEY and CDR2 SVGAGI. The CDR3 totals 19 residues. CDR3 amino acids: CASSYSSGLGGAWFREAFF. DNA for the CDR3: TGTGCCAGCAGTTATAGTAGCGGTCTAGGGGGCGCTTGGTTTAGGGAAGCTTTCTTT.

This clonotype was seen a few times. The J gene is TRBJ1-2, the V gene TRBV14, with D unclear. V lost 5 bases and J 0 bases, leaving 13 bases between the germline ends. Per the germline V gene, CDR1 is SGHDN and CDR2 is FVKESK. CDR3 length: 15 amino acids. DNA of the CDR3: TGTGCCAGCAGCGAAAATCACTCAGCTAACTATGGCTACACCTTC. Translation gives CASSENHSANYGYTF.

This sequence joins TRBV6-1 and TRBJ1-2; a weak D match, TRBD1 (5 bases). The CDR3 spans 12 residues. V lost 3 bases, J lost 7 bases, and 9 bases lay in between. Germline V lookup: CDR1 MNHNS, CDR2 SASEGT. The CDR3 region is CASSDRDFGYTF. The CDR3 DNA follows: TGTGCCAGCAGTGACAGGGACTTTGGCTACACCTTC.

Ten or more counts support this clonotype. The J gene is TRBJ2-2, the V gene TRBV28, with D maybe TRBD2 (6 bases). Germline loops: CDR1 MDHEN, CDR2 SYDVKM. The V gene lost 5 bases and the J gene lost 0 bases, with 16 bases spanning the gap. This CDR3 contains 17 residues. The CDR3 spells CASSQLGTLSNTGELFF. In nucleotides, the CDR3 is TGTGCCAGCAGTCAACTCGGGACTTTATCGAACACCGGGGAGCTGTTTTTT.

This clonotype was detected a few times. V and J are TRBV29-1 and TRBJ2-3, with D unclear. The ends were cut back, 4 bases at V and 2 bases at J, with 7 bases in the middle. CDR1 SQVTM and CDR2 ANQGSEA come from the germline V gene. The CDR3 consists of 12 residues. The CDR3 reads CSVGGDTDTQYF. In DNA form, the CDR3 reads TGCAGCGTTGGCGGTGACACAGATACGCAGTATTTT.